The following is a T cell receptor (beta chain) sequence with its context. These data originate in a study of blood T cell repertoires in COVID-19. Measured with immunoSEQ multiplex PCR; TCRdb has only the in-frame clones, and not every one. The table lists 350,000 to 450,000 clones, nearly 90% of them singletons. The V gene lost 1 base and the J gene lost 0 bases, with 9 bases spanning the gap. The CDR3 has 16 amino acids. CDR1 is LNHDA, CDR2 SQIVND, per germline (reference sequence). The sequenced sample consisted of PBMCs or T cells enriched from blood (not recorded which). The chain recombines TRBV19 with TRBJ1-4, with a weak D call TRBD1 (5 bases). The receptor comes from a woman in her thirties who had recovered from COVID-19. The CDR3 loop reads CASSIGGVTTNEKLFF. CDR3 nucleotide sequence: TGTGCCAGTAGTATAGGGGGCGTTACAACTAATGAAAAACTGTTTTTT. The full variable domain, its missing parts supplied by reference TRBV19 and TRBJ1-4, is DGGITQSPKYLFRKEGQNVTLSCEQNLNHDAMYWYRQDPGQGLRLIYYSQIVNDFQKGDIAEGYSVSREKKESFPLTVTSAQKNPTAFYLCASSIGGVTTNEKLFFGSGTQLSVL.